Shown below are 19 T cell receptor beta chains from a single sample sequenced in a study of blood T cell repertoires in COVID-19. The protocol was immunoSEQ multiplex PCR, while the TCRdb copy is restricted to in-frame clones and leaves out a portion. This sample has over 70,000 clones; 77% occur once, and the top ten carry 9.8%. Specimen: peripheral blood. Source of these receptors: a woman of 80 years or more with acute or convalescent COVID-19.

The chain employs TRBV7-3 and TRBJ2-1; TRBD1 aligns across 9 bases. The V and J ends lost 5 bases and 12 bases, in that order; junction bases with no gene match: 8. The CDR3 is 13 residues long. CDR1 and CDR2 from the germline V gene are SGHTA and FQGTGA. This CDR3 reads CASSPDRGKGQFF. CDR3 sequence (DNA): TGTGCCAGCAGCCCCGACAGGGGGAAAGGGCAGTTCTTC.

The V call is TRBV6-5, the J call TRBJ2-5; 9 bases are a match to TRBD2. With 0 bases clipped from V and 5 bases from J, the junction kept 4 bases outside the gene matches. CDR3 length: 15 amino acids. CDR1 and CDR2 from the germline V gene are MNHEY and SVGAGI. For the CDR3, the DNA is TGTGCCAGCAGTTACTCGGCGGGGGGGCGGGAGACCCAGTACTTC. Protein: CASSYSAGGRETQYF.

This sequence joins TRBV6-6 and TRBJ2-2; D is perhaps TRBD1 (5 bases). CDR3 length: 13 residues. CDR1 is MNHNY and CDR2 is SVGAGI in the germline V gene (reference sequence). V dropped 7 bases and J dropped 1 base, with 7 bases sitting between them. For the CDR3, the DNA is TGTGCCAGCACGCAGGGGAACACCGGGGAGCTGTTTTTT. This gives the protein CASTQGNTGELFF.

This sequence joins TRBV7-2 and TRBJ1-5; 8 bases align to TRBD1. The CDR3 runs 16 residues. After removal of 4 bases from V and 2 bases from J, the junction contained 7 bases not matched to a gene. The V gene's germline CDR1 is SGHTA and CDR2 FQGNSA. Here the CDR3 reads CASSSPTGVGNQPQHF. The CDR3, as DNA: TGTGCCAGCAGCTCGCCGACAGGGGTAGGCAATCAGCCCCAGCATTTT.

The chain combines TRBV15 with TRBJ1-4; 11 nucleotides line up with TRBD1. Looked up from germline, CDR1 is LNHNV and CDR2 is YYDKDF (reference sequence). V dropped 1 base and J dropped 7; count of bases not matched to a gene: 5. The CDR3 totals 16 residues. CDR3 DNA: TGTGCCACCAGCAGAGCCGGGGGACAGGGGGGTGAAAAACTGTTTTTT. It encodes CATSRAGGQGGEKLFF.

The chain links TRBV30 to TRBJ1-2, with 7 bases identical to TRBD1. CDR3 size: 13 residues. V shed 0 bases, J shed 7 bases, and the junction held 5 bases outside the gene matches. The germline V gene encodes CDR1 GTSNPN and CDR2 SVGIG (reference sequence). CDR3 bases: TGTGCCTGGAGTGTACAGGGGCTCGGTGGCTACACCTTC. It yields the protein CAWSVQGLGGYTF.

This chain uses TRBV6-5 with TRBJ1-6; 9 positions agree with TRBD1. Germline lookup yields CDR1 MNHEY and CDR2 SVGAGI. CDR3 length equals 15 residues. V shed 6 bases and J 7 bases; nucleotides not matched to a gene: 7. Written as DNA, the CDR3 is TGTGCCAGCAGGCGTGGGACAGGGTTAAATTCACCCCTCCACTTT. It codes for CASRRGTGLNSPLHF.

This clone was seen more than once but under ten times. This chain connects TRBV7-9 to TRBJ1-1; 8 nucleotides match TRBD1. With V trimmed by 1 base and J by 1 base, 14 bases remained unmatched. The CDR3 sequence is 19 residues long. Germline V gene data show CDR1 as SEHNR and CDR2 as FQNEAQ (reference sequence). CDR3 in amino acids: CASSLGGLGRDRWNTEAFF. DNA of the CDR3: TGTGCCAGCAGCTTAGGGGGTTTGGGCCGGGACAGGTGGAACACTGAAGCTTTCTTT. Full variable domain (outside the CDR3, taken from reference TRBV7-9 and TRBJ1-1): DTGVSQNPRHKITKRGQNVTFRCDPISEHNRLYWYRQTLGQGPEFLTYFQNEAQLEKSRLLSDRFSAERPKGSFSTLEIQRTEQGDSAMYLCASSLGGLGRDRWNTEAFFGQGTRLTVV.

The chain recombines TRBV7-9 with TRBJ2-5; D uncertain. The CDR3 runs 16 residues. The V and J ends lost 4 bases and 1 base respectively, with 16 bases between them. Germline V gene lookup returns CDR1 SEHNR and CDR2 FQNEAQ (reference sequence). The CDR3 here is CASSSHPLLLQETQYF. CDR3 DNA sequence: TGTGCCAGCAGCTCCCACCCTTTGTTACTCCAAGAGACCCAGTACTTC.

The chain carries TRBV25-1 and TRBJ1-2, with D hard to call. V lost 9 bases and J lost 8, with 22 bases in between. The CDR3 consists of 14 residues. Germline V CDR1 and CDR2: MGHDK, SYGVNS. The CDR3 DNA reads TGTGCCAGTTCAGAAGACGGATCCTCGGGGGGCTACACCTTC. Translated: CASSEDGSSGGYTF.

The chain has TRBV19 and TRBJ1-1; D remains unclear. Trimming removed 7 bases from V and 4 bases from J, with 16 bases in between. The CDR3 contains 14 residues. Germline CDR1 reads LNHDA; CDR2 reads SQIVND (reference sequence). For the CDR3, the DNA is TGTGCCAGTAAGAGGAGGGAATTAGGCACTGAAGCTTTCTTT. This translates into CASKRRELGTEAFF. The full variable domain, completed using reference TRBV19 and TRBJ1-1, is DGGITQSPKYLFRKEGQNVTLSCEQNLNHDAMYWYRQDPGQGLRLIYYSQIVNDFQKGDIAEGYSVSREKKESFPLTVTSAQKNPTAFYLCASKRRELGTEAFFGQGTRLTVV.

The chain employs TRBV10-3 and TRBJ2-3, with 10 positions matching TRBD2. V trimming: 10 bases; J trimming: 0 bases; junction bases outside the gene matches: 7. This CDR3 comprises 15 residues. Germline lookup yields CDR1 ENHRY and CDR2 SYGVKD. The CDR3 loop reads CATTSTSGSTDTQYF. The CDR3 region has the DNA TGTGCCACCACCTCGACTAGCGGGAGCACAGATACGCAGTATTTT.

This clone has a handful of counts. The gene calls are TRBV28 and TRBJ1-1, with 7 bases that match TRBD1. The length of the CDR3 is 14 residues. V gave up 8 bases and J gave up 1 base; unmatched junction bases: 7. Germline lookup yields CDR1 MDHEN and CDR2 SYDVKM. This CDR3 reads CASGTGARNTEAFF. Written as DNA, the CDR3 is TGTGCCAGCGGAACAGGGGCGAGGAACACTGAAGCTTTCTTT.

The rearrangement joins TRBV3-1 (or the pseudogene TRBV3-2) to TRBJ1-5; D is uncertain. The V and J ends lost 3 bases and 7 bases respectively, with 13 bases between them. The CDR3 length is 14 residues. CDR1 is LGHDT and CDR2 is YNNKEL in the germline V gene (reference sequence). The CDR3 loop is CASSQSRGGQPQHF. In DNA, the CDR3 is TGTGCCAGCAGCCAGTCCCGGGGTGGACAGCCCCAGCATTTT.

CDR3 sequence: CAWSLAGTGELFF. The CDR3 DNA follows: TGTGCCTGGAGTCTAGCAGGCACCGGGGAGCTGTTTTTT. The chain has TRBV30 and TRBJ2-2; the D gene is possibly TRBD2 (5 bases). The CDR3 runs 13 residues. Trimming removed 2 bases from V and 4 bases from J, with 8 bases in between. The V gene's germline CDR1 is GTSNPN and CDR2 SVGIG (reference sequence).

The chain uses TRBV27 and TRBJ1-1; no definite D call. This CDR3 contains 14 residues. Germline CDR1 is MNHEY and CDR2 is SMNVEV (reference sequence). Trimming took off 5 bases at V and 3 bases at J, with 13 bases between the two ends. The CDR3 is CASSPRVAYTEAFF. CDR3 nucleotide sequence: TGTGCCAGCAGTCCCCGGGTCGCCTACACTGAAGCTTTCTTT.

The rearrangement uses TRBV12-5 and TRBJ2-3, with 8 nucleotides matching TRBD2. This CDR3 region has 17 residues. Per germline, CDR1 LGHNT and CDR2 FRNRAP. V shed 5 bases, J shed 0 bases, and the junction held 10 bases outside the gene matches. The CDR3 reads CASGPTGGALSTDTQYF. CDR3 sequence (DNA): TGTGCTAGTGGTCCCACCGGGGGGGCCCTAAGCACAGATACGCAGTATTTT.

V usage is TRBV7-9 and J usage is TRBJ1-1; 7 nucleotides align to TRBD1. This CDR3 region has 15 residues. CDR1 is SEHNR and CDR2 is FQNEAQ in the germline V gene (reference sequence). V shed 5 bases and J 1 base; nucleotides not matched to a gene: 7. The DNA of the CDR3 is TGTGCCAGCAGCGAATGGACAGGCCAGAACACTGAAGCTTTCTTT. Translated, it gives CASSEWTGQNTEAFF.

The rearrangement links TRBV7-9 to TRBJ2-4, with TRBD1 as a possible D gene (5 bases). This CDR3 contains 16 residues. V lost 0 bases, J lost 7 bases, and 16 bases lay in between. CDR1 and CDR2 from the germline V gene are SEHNR and FQNEAQ (reference sequence). The CDR3 coding sequence is TGTGCCAGCAGCTTAGCGTCAGGGCATTTAAGGAACATTCAGTACTTC. Translation gives CASSLASGHLRNIQYF.